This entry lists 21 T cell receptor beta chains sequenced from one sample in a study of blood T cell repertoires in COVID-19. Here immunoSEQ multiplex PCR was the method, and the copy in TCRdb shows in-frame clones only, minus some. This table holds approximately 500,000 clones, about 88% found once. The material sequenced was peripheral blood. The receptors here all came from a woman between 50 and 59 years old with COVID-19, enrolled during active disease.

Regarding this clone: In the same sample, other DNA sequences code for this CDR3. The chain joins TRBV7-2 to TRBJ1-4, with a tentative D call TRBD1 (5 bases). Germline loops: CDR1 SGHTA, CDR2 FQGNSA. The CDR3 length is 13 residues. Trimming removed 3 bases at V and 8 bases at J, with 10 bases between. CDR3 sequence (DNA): TGTGCCAGCAGCTTGGGGAGGGACGAAAAACTGTTTTTT. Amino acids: CASSLGRDEKLFF.

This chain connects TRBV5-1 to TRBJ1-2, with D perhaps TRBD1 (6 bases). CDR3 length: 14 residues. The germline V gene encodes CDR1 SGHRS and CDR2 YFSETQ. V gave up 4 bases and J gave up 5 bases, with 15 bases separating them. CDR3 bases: TGCGCCAGCAGCCCTCAGGGGACAACTTATGGCTACACCTTC. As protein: CASSPQGTTYGYTF.

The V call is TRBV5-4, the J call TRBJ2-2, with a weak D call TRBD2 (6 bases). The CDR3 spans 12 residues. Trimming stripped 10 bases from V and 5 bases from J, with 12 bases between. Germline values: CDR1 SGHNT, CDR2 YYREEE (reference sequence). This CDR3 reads CAAEGRTGELFF. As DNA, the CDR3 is TGTGCCGCAGAAGGGAGGACCGGGGAGCTGTTTTTT.

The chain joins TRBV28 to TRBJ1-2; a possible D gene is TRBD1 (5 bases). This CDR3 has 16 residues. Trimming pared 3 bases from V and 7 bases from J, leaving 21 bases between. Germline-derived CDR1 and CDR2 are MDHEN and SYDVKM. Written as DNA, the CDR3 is TGTGCCAGCAGTTTTGTCAGGGCGATGGACGGAACTGGCTACACCTTC. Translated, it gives CASSFVRAMDGTGYTF.

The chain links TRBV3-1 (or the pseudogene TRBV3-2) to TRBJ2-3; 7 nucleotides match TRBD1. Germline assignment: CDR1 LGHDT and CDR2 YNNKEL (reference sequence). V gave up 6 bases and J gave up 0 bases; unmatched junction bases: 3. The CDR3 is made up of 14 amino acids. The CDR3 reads CASRQQGSTDTQYF. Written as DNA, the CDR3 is TGTGCCAGCAGGCAACAGGGGAGCACAGATACGCAGTATTTT.

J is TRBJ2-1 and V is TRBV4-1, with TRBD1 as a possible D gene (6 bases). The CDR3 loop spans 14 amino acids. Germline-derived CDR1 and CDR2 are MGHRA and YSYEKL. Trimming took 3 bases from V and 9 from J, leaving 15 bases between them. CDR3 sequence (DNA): TGCGCCAGCAGCCAGAGACAGGTCTCAGGTGAGCAGTTCTTC. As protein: CASSQRQVSGEQFF.

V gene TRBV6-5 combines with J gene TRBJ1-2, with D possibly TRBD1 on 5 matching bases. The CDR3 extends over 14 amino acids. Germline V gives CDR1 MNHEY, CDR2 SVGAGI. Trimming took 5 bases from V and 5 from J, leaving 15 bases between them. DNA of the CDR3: TGTGCCAGCAGTACTGACAGTTTTCTATATGGCTACACCTTC. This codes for CASSTDSFLYGYTF.

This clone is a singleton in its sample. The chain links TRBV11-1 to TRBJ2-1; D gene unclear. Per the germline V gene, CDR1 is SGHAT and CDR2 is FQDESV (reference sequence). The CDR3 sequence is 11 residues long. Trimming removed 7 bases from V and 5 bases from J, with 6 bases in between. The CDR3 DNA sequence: TGTGCCAGCAAGCGTCACAATGAGCAGTTCTTC. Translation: CASKRHNEQFF.

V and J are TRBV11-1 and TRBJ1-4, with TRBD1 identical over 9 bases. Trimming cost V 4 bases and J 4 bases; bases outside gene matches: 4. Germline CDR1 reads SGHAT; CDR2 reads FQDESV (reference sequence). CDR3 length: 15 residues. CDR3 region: CASSSRTGVNEKLFF. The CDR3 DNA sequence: TGTGCCAGCAGCTCCCGGACAGGGGTTAATGAAAAACTGTTTTTT.

CDR3 residues: CASSRGTGETDTQYF. As DNA, the CDR3 is TGTGCCAGCAGCCGGGGGACAGGGGAAACAGATACGCAGTATTTT. The chain joins TRBV28 to TRBJ2-3; 10 nucleotides line up with TRBD1. With V trimmed by 6 bases and J by 3 bases, 6 bases remained unmatched. This CDR3 is 15 amino acids long. Germline-derived CDR1 and CDR2 are MDHEN and SYDVKM.

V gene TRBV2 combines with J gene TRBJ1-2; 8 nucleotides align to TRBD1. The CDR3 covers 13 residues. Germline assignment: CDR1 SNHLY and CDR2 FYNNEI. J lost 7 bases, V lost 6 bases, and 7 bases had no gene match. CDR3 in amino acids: CASSAQGDPGYTF. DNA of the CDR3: TGTGCCAGCAGCGCACAGGGGGATCCTGGCTACACCTTC.

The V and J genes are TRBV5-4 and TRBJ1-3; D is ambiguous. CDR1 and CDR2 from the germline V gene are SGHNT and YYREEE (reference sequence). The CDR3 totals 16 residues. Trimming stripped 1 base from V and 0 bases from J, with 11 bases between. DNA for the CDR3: TGTGCCAGCAGCTTGTTTGGCAGTTCCTCTGGAAACACCATATATTTT. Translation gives CASSLFGSSSGNTIYF.

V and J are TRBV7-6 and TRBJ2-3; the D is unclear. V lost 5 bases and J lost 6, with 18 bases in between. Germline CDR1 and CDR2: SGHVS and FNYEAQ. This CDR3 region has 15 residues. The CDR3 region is CASSPSGFPGDTQYF. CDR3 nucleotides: TGTGCCAGCAGCCCGTCCGGGTTCCCGGGTGATACGCAGTATTTT.

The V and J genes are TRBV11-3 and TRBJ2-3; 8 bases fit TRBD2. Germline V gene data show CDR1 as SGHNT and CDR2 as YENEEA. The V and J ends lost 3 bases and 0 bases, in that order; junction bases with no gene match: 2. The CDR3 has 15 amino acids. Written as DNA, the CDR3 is TGTGCCAGCAGCTTCACTAGCGGTAGCACAGATACGCAGTATTTT. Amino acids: CASSFTSGSTDTQYF.

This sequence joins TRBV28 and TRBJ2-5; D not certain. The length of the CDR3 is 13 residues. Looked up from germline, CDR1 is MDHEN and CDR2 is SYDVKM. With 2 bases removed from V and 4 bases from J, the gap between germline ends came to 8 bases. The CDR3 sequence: CASSLGGLETQYF. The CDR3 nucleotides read TGTGCCAGCAGTTTAGGTGGCCTAGAGACCCAGTACTTC.

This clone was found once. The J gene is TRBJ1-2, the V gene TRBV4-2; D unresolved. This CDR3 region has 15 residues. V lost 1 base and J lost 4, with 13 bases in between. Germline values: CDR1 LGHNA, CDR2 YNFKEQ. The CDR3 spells CASSQGGGLSYGYTF. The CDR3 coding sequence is TGTGCCAGCAGCCAAGGGGGAGGATTGTCCTATGGCTACACCTTC.

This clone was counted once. This chain's CDR3 is CAISGQVSGNTIYF. The CDR3, as DNA: TGTGCCATCAGTGGGCAGGTGTCTGGAAACACCATATATTTT. The chain links TRBV10-3 to TRBJ1-3, with D unclear. CDR1 is ENHRY and CDR2 is SYGVKD in the germline V gene. V lost 4 bases and J lost 1, with 8 bases in between. This CDR3 comprises 14 residues.

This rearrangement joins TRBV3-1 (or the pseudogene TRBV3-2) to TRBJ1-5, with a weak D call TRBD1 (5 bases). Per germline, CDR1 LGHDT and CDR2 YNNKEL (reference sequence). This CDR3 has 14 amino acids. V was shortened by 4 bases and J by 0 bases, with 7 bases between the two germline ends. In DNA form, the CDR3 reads TGTGCCAGCAGCCGACAGATTAGCAATCAGCCCCAGCATTTT. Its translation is CASSRQISNQPQHF.

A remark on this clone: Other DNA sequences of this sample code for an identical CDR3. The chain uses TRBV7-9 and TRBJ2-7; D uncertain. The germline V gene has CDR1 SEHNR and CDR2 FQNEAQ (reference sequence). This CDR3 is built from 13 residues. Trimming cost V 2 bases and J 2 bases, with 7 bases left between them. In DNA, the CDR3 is TGTGCCAGCAGCTTACTCTCTCCCTACGAGCAGTACTTC. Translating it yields CASSLLSPYEQYF. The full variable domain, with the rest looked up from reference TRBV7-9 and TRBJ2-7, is DTGVSQNPRHKITKRGQNVTFRCDPISEHNRLYWYRQTLGQGPEFLTYFQNEAQLEKSRLLSDRFSAERPKGSFSTLEIQRTEQGDSAMYLCASSLLSPYEQYFGPGTRLTVT.

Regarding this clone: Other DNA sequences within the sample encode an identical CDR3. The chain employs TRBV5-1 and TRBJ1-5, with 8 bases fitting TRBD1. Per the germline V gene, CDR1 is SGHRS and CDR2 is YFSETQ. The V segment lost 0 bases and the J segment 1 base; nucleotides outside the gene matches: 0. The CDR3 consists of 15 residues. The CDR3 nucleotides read TGCGCCAGCAGCTTGGGACAGGGGAGCAATCAGCCCCAGCATTTT. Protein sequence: CASSLGQGSNQPQHF.

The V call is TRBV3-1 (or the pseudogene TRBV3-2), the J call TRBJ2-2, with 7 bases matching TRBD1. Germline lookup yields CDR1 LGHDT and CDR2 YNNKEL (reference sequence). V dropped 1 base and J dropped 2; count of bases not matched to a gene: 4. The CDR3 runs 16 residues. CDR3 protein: CASSQAGTDNTGELFF. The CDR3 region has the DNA TGTGCCAGCAGCCAAGCAGGGACAGATAACACCGGGGAGCTGTTTTTT.